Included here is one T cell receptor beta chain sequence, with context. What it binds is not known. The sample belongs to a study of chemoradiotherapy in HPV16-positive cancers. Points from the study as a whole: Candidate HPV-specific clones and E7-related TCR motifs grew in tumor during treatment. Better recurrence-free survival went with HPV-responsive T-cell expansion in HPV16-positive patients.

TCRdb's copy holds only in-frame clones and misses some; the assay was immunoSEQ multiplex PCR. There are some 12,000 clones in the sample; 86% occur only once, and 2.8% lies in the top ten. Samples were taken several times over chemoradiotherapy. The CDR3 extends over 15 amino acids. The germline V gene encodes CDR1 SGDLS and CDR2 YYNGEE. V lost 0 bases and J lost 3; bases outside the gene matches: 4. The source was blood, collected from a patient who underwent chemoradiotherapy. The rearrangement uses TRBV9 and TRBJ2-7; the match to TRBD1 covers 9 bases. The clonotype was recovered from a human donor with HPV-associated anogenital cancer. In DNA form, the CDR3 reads TGTGCCAGCAGCGTAGCAGGACAGGGGAGCTACGAGCAGTACTTC. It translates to CASSVAGQGSYEQYF.